This T cell receptor (beta chain) emerged from a study of beta chain features in type 1 diabetes. Study details: Regarding age, gender and cell yields, patients proved similar to healthy donors. Across the samples, some 99 million sorted cells were examined in total.

Study-wide findings and caveats: All four CD4+ subsets of Type 1 diabetes patients contained TCRB CDR3s that were moderately but significantly shorter.

About this clone itself: Its antigen remains unknown.

CD45RO/CCR7/CD25/CD127/CD95/CD27 sorting isolated CD4+ naive, central memory, regulatory and stem cell-like memory cells. V gave up 5 bases and J gave up 7 bases; unmatched junction bases: 11. CDR3 length equals 16 residues. The germline CDR1 and CDR2 sequences are SGHAT and FQNNGV. Investigators reverse transcribed all isolated RNA, so they sequenced expressed TCRB transcripts. Profiling relied on immunoSEQ multiplex PCR, and the TCRdb table lists in-frame clones only, not all of them. The repertoire holds about 660,000 clones, about 14% seen once, with 0.03% to 0.04% in the top ten. The V and J genes are TRBV11-2 and TRBJ2-1; 10 bases fit TRBD1. The receptor was derived from a man aged 18 to 29 with type 1 diabetes. The sequenced sample consisted of naive CD4+ T cells from blood. The CDR3 DNA reads TGTGCCAGCAGCCCCCTGACAGGGGGCGCGGGGAATGAGCAGTTCTTC. The encoded protein is CASSPLTGGAGNEQFF.